This TCR beta chain was profiled in a study of long-term antiretroviral therapy in people with HIV. immunoSEQ v3.0 was run at survey level. Sequencing set out to capture about 40,000-55,000 T-cell genomes per sample. Using immunoSEQ multiplex PCR, the repertoire was profiled, and TCRdb retains in-frame clones only, with some absent. Of 12,000 or so clones in the sample, 82% are singletons; the top ten hold 18%. Losses at the gene ends were 3 bases for V and 7 bases for J; bases not matched to a gene: 6. CDR3 size: 15 residues. Germline V CDR1 and CDR2: SGHDT, YYEEEE. Every specimen held between roughly 0.9-10 million cryopreserved PBMC. These were thawed and washed before DNA extraction.

The chain employs TRBV5-6 and TRBJ2-1; TRBD1 agrees at 11 bases. This clonotype was obtained from a man in his fifties or sixties with HIV. The source was unsorted PBMCs, collected around 8 years after starting antiretroviral therapy. The DNA for the CDR3 is TGTGCCAGCAGCTGGACAGGGGGCGAAGGGAATGAGCAGTTCTTC. It is translated as CASSWTGGEGNEQFF.